These T cell receptor beta chains were read from a single sample in a study of blood T cells in healthy people across ages. MiXCR, run by TCRdb on the 5' RACE reads, gives a single entry per CDR3 protein. The table shows roughly 2 million distinct CDR3 sequences, with 49% occurring only once. Source material: blood. These receptors all come from a woman in her thirties or forties in good health. Both conserved end residues are part of each CDR3. D genes are given only for firm matches. A row's size may be missing; if present it is once, few, many or a size class.

size: few; D: TRBD1; J: TRBJ1-2; V: TRBV6-5; DNA: TGTGCCAGCAGTTACAGGACAGGGATCTATGGCTACACCTTC; CDR3: CASSYRTGIYGYTF
size: -; D: -; J: TRBJ2-1; V: TRBV7-6; DNA: TGTGCCAGCAGCCCGCAAGGGGATCGTGAGCAGTTCTTC; CDR3: CASSPQGDREQFF
size: -; D: TRBD2; J: TRBJ2-1; V: TRBV29-1; DNA: TGCAGCGTTGAGACCGGGACTAGCGGCCCCTCCTACAATGAGCAGTTCTTC; CDR3: CSVETGTSGPSYNEQFF
size: -; D: -; J: TRBJ2-5; V: TRBV21-1; DNA: TGTGCCAGCAGCAGGCCGGGACAGGCCTCTTTCACCCAGTACTTC; CDR3: CASSRPGQASFTQYF
size: few; D: TRBD1; J: TRBJ2-1; V: TRBV7-8; DNA: TGTGCCAGCAGCTTAGCTGGGACAGGGACGAATGAGCAGTTCTTC; CDR3: CASSLAGTGTNEQFF
size: few; D: TRBD1; J: TRBJ1-5; V: TRBV28; DNA: TGTGCCAGCAGTTTATATGGGGACAGCCGTCAGCCCCAGCATTTT; CDR3: CASSLYGDSRQPQHF
size: -; D: -; J: TRBJ1-2; V: TRBV5-1; DNA: TGCGCCAGCAGCACCAACCCAGGGGTGGGTTATGGCTACACCTTC; CDR3: CASSTNPGVGYGYTF
size: few; D: TRBD2; J: TRBJ2-7; V: TRBV28; DNA: TGTGCCAGCAGTTTACCCATCGGGGGGGGCGAGCAGTACTTC; CDR3: CASSLPIGGGEQYF
size: medium-sized; D: TRBD2; J: TRBJ2-1; V: TRBV20-1; DNA: TGCAGTGCTCGGGGCATCGGGGGGAGATACAATGAGCAGTTCTTC; CDR3: CSARGIGGRYNEQFF
size: few; D: -; J: TRBJ2-7; V: TRBV5-7; DNA: TGTGCCAGCAGCTTGTCAGGCAGCTACTACGAGCAGTACTTC; CDR3: CASSLSGSYYEQYF
size: -; D: TRBD1; J: TRBJ1-2; V: TRBV7-9; DNA: TGTGCCAGCAGCTCGCTAAAGGGGGCGGACTATGGCTACACCTTC; CDR3: CASSSLKGADYGYTF
size: -; D: TRBD1; J: TRBJ1-2; V: TRBV29-1; DNA: TGCAGCGTTACACAGGGGTATGGCTACACCTTC; CDR3: CSVTQGYGYTF
size: few; D: TRBD2; J: TRBJ2-3; V: TRBV20-1; DNA: TGCAGTGCTAGAGATCTAGCGGGGGGGCCCGGAGATACGCAGTATTTT; CDR3: CSARDLAGGPGDTQYF
size: -; D: -; J: TRBJ2-4; V: TRBV18; DNA: TGTGCCAGCTCACCACGGGACTTAATAGCCAAAAACATTCAGTACTTC; CDR3: CASSPRDLIAKNIQYF
size: -; D: -; J: TRBJ2-1; V: TRBV28; DNA: TGTGCCAGCTCGAAAGCAGGGTTCAACAATGAGCAGTTCTTC; CDR3: CASSKAGFNNEQFF
size: once; D: -; J: TRBJ1-1; V: TRBV6-1; DNA: TGTGCCAGCGCGAGCACAACATATGAAGCTTTCTTT; CDR3: CASASTTYEAFF
size: -; D: -; J: TRBJ1-5; V: TRBV2; DNA: TGTGCCAGCAGTGGGGACTGGGATCAGCCCCAGCATTTT; CDR3: CASSGDWDQPQHF
size: once; D: -; J: TRBJ1-5; V: TRBV29-1; DNA: TGCAGCGTTGGTACAGGGATGGGTCAGCCCCAGCATTTT; CDR3: CSVGTGMGQPQHF
size: -; D: -; J: TRBJ1-2; V: TRBV9; DNA: TGTGCCAGCAGCGGGCCAGGGGTGGGGTACTATGGCTACACCTTC; CDR3: CASSGPGVGYYGYTF
size: once; D: -; J: TRBJ1-6; V: TRBV2; DNA: TGTGCAAGGAGGACGAGCGGGTCAGATTCACCCCTCCACTTT; CDR3: CARRTSGSDSPLHF
size: -; D: -; J: TRBJ1-2; V: TRBV20-1; DNA: TGCAGTGCGCACTCAGGGGTCTCGAGCTACACCTTC; CDR3: CSAHSGVSSYTF
size: -; D: TRBD1; J: TRBJ1-6; V: TRBV13; DNA: TGTGCCAGCAGCTTAGGAAGGGACAGTAGCTCACCCCTCCACTTT; CDR3: CASSLGRDSSSPLHF
size: -; D: TRBD1; J: TRBJ2-3; V: TRBV6-2/TRBV6-3; DNA: TGTGCCAGCAGACCCCTCGGGACAGGGGTAACAGATACGCAGTATTTT; CDR3: CASRPLGTGVTDTQYF
size: -; D: TRBD2; J: TRBJ2-5; V: TRBV5-1; DNA: TGCGCCAGCAGCACCGAGCGGGGGGGCCCCAATGAGCAGTACTTC; CDR3: CASSTERGGPNEQYF
size: few; D: TRBD2; J: TRBJ2-1; V: TRBV7-2; DNA: TGTGCCAGCAGCTTCTTGTTAGCGGGGGGGCCAGGTGAGCAGTTCTTC; CDR3: CASSFLLAGGPGEQFF
size: -; D: -; J: TRBJ2-4; V: TRBV7-2; DNA: TGTGCCAGCAGCTTAATGGGGGCAACCAAAAACATTCAGTACTTC; CDR3: CASSLMGATKNIQYF
size: few; D: -; J: TRBJ1-1; V: TRBV10-3; DNA: TGTGCCATCAGGATTGGGACGACGAACACTGAAGCTTTCTTT; CDR3: CAIRIGTTNTEAFF
size: -; D: TRBD1; J: TRBJ2-1; V: TRBV20-1; DNA: TGCAGTGCTAGACCCCATTTGACAGGGGGCAATGAGCAGTTCTTC; CDR3: CSARPHLTGGNEQFF
size: few; D: -; J: TRBJ2-7; V: TRBV10-3; DNA: TGTGCCATCAGTTCGGACACCGCCTACGAGCAGTACTTC; CDR3: CAISSDTAYEQYF
size: once; D: -; J: TRBJ2-3; V: TRBV15; DNA: TGTGCCACCAGCAGAGATCTGGCAGGGTGGACAGATACGCAGTATTTT; CDR3: CATSRDLAGWTDTQYF
size: -; D: TRBD2; J: TRBJ2-1; V: TRBV5-4; DNA: TGTGCCAGCAGCCGAAGTAAGCGGGGGGGCCCCAATGAGCAGTTCTTC; CDR3: CASSRSKRGGPNEQFF
size: -; D: -; J: TRBJ1-5; V: TRBV29-1; DNA: TGCAGCGTTGGGGGGGACGGTAGCAATCAGCCCCAGCATTTT; CDR3: CSVGGDGSNQPQHF
size: -; D: TRBD2; J: TRBJ2-7; V: TRBV5-1; DNA: TGCGCCAGCAGCAAACTAGCGGGGCTCTCCTACGAGCAGTACTTC; CDR3: CASSKLAGLSYEQYF
size: -; D: -; J: TRBJ2-7; V: TRBV6-5; DNA: TGTGCCAGCAGTTATGCACAGTCCTACGAGCAGTACTTC; CDR3: CASSYAQSYEQYF
size: few; D: -; J: TRBJ2-3; V: TRBV7-9; DNA: TGTGCCAGCTGGCCGCGGGATTACACAGATACGCAGTATTTT; CDR3: CASWPRDYTDTQYF
size: -; D: -; J: TRBJ1-2; V: TRBV7-2; DNA: TGTGCCAGCAGCTTAAACAGAGCCTCCTCCCCTAACTATGGCTACACCTTC; CDR3: CASSLNRASSPNYGYTF
size: -; D: -; J: TRBJ2-7; V: TRBV28; DNA: TGTGCCAGCAGTTTAGGCTTCGGGGGGCTTGAGACTTACGAGCAGTACTTC; CDR3: CASSLGFGGLETYEQYF
size: -; D: TRBD2; J: TRBJ2-3; V: TRBV12-3/TRBV12-4; DNA: TGTGCCAGCAGTATAGCGGGGAACACAGATACGCAGTATTTT; CDR3: CASSIAGNTDTQYF
size: few; D: TRBD2; J: TRBJ2-1; V: TRBV20-1; DNA: TGCAGTGCCCACGGGGCGGGGGGGAGCTCCTACAATGAGCAGTTCTTC; CDR3: CSAHGAGGSSYNEQFF
size: -; D: -; J: TRBJ2-3; V: TRBV5-6; DNA: TGTGCCAACAGCCAGACAGACAATACGCAGTATTTT; CDR3: CANSQTDNTQYF
size: -; D: -; J: TRBJ1-2; V: TRBV28; DNA: TGTGCCAGCAGTCAACCCGCGGCGGGGTCCTACACCTTC; CDR3: CASSQPAAGSYTF
size: few; D: TRBD1; J: TRBJ2-7; V: TRBV18; DNA: TGTGCCAGCTCACCTAACAGGGGAAGCTACGAGCAGTACTTC; CDR3: CASSPNRGSYEQYF
size: many; D: TRBD2; J: TRBJ2-5; V: TRBV28; DNA: TGTGCCAGCAGACACCCCGGGACTAGCGGGGTCTGGTACTTC; CDR3: CASRHPGTSGVWYF
size: -; D: -; J: TRBJ2-1; V: TRBV5-1; DNA: TGCGCCAGCAGCTTGGCGACAGTATCTTACGATGAGCAGTTCTTC; CDR3: CASSLATVSYDEQFF
size: once; D: TRBD1; J: TRBJ1-2; V: TRBV7-2; DNA: TGTGCCAGCAGCCTTAGTAGAGAGGGACAGGACTATGGCTACACCTTC; CDR3: CASSLSREGQDYGYTF
size: few; D: -; J: TRBJ2-7; V: TRBV10-3; DNA: TGTGCCATCAGTGGTCCGGACCTCTCCTACGAGCAGTACTTC; CDR3: CAISGPDLSYEQYF
size: few; D: -; J: TRBJ2-7; V: TRBV5-1; DNA: TGCGCCAGCAGCTCCGGAGGGGGACGGGCCTACGAGCAGTACTTC; CDR3: CASSSGGGRAYEQYF
size: -; D: TRBD1; J: TRBJ1-6; V: TRBV4-3; DNA: TGCGCCAGCAGCCAAGGGGGTGAAGGGGGCAATTCACCCCTCCACTTT; CDR3: CASSQGGEGGNSPLHF
size: -; D: TRBD1; J: TRBJ2-6; V: TRBV13; DNA: TGTGCCAGCAGCTCACAGGGGGCGCATGGGGCCAACGTCCTGACTTTC; CDR3: CASSSQGAHGANVLTF
size: -; D: -; J: TRBJ1-1; V: TRBV28; DNA: TGTGCCAGCAGTTTCCGGGGGGGGCACACTGAAGCTTTCTTT; CDR3: CASSFRGGHTEAFF